This T cell receptor beta chain is from a study of cytomegalovirus exposure and HLA in healthy donors. In the case of this clone: What it recognizes is unknown. Distinct nucleotide sequences in the sample also encode this CDR3.

The primer mix had 60 Vbeta and 13 Jbeta primers. Repertoires were generated with immunoSEQ multiplex PCR, while TCRdb's copy carries only in-frame clones and drops some. The sample lists some 65,000 clones; more than 75% were seen once. Regarding the study as a whole: When a later analysis compared HLA-associated TCR beta chains with equally common others, the HLA-associated chains turned out to be more clonally expanded and to have lower generation probabilities. Specificity of a few CMV-associated chains for CMV antigens was verified in vitro. Accurate predictions that matched the HLA-A and HLA-B alleles of most subjects were reportedly made from TCR beta sequences.

This TCR was sampled from a girl aged 10-17 years in good health and CMV-seropositive. Sequenced material: PBMCs.

The CDR3 region has the DNA TGTGCCTGGAGCCCACAGGGGACTGAAGCTTTCTTT. The encoded protein is CAWSPQGTEAFF. The chain carries TRBV30 and TRBJ1-1; 7 positions match TRBD1. With 3 bases clipped from V and 5 bases from J, the junction kept 3 bases outside the gene matches. The CDR3 consists of 12 residues. In germline, CDR1 is GTSNPN, CDR2 SVGIG (reference sequence).